The 5 T cell receptor beta chains below were found in one sample sequenced in a study of cytomegalovirus exposure and HLA in healthy donors. PCR employed 60 Vbeta and 13 Jbeta primers. Measured with immunoSEQ multiplex PCR; TCRdb has only the in-frame clones, and not every one. The data show about 180,000 clones, with 70% to 85% seen just once and approximately 1.5% held by the top ten. The specimen was PBMCs. The receptors were gathered from a woman between 25 and 40 years old in good health and CMV-seropositive.

This chain links TRBV9 with TRBJ2-2; 7 positions agree with TRBD2. Germline CDR1 and CDR2: SGDLS and YYNGEE. The CDR3 totals 15 residues. Trimming took 4 bases from V and 2 from J; bases not matched to a gene: 5. In nucleotides, the CDR3 is TGTGCCAGCAGCTACCGGGACTACAACACCGGGGAGCTGTTTTTT. Encoded protein: CASSYRDYNTGELFF.

The genes are TRBV5-1 and TRBJ2-3; 9 bases agree with TRBD2. CDR1 and CDR2 (germline): SGHRS, YFSETQ. The CDR3 totals 17 residues. The V and J ends lost 0 bases and 3 bases, in that order; junction bases with no gene match: 8. The CDR3 bases are TGCGCCAGCAGCTTGGGGTTGGCGGGAGGGCCTACAGATACGCAGTATTTT. Translated: CASSLGLAGGPTDTQYF.

This chain joins TRBV18 and TRBJ1-5; maybe TRBD1 (6 bases). V lost 2 bases, J lost 1 base, and 18 bases lay in between. Germline loops: CDR1 KGHSH, CDR2 LQKENI. The CDR3 has 18 residues. Here the CDR3 reads CASSPALGGQGSNQPQHF. CDR3 sequence (DNA): TGTGCCAGCTCACCAGCTCTGGGAGGGCAGGGGAGCAATCAGCCCCAGCATTTT.

This chain joins TRBV2 and TRBJ2-7, with D possibly TRBD2 on 6 matching bases. The CDR3 has 14 amino acids. Germline CDR1 is SNHLY and CDR2 is FYNNEI. V lost 2 bases to trimming and J lost 2 bases, with 10 bases between them. The CDR3 is CASSETEGTYEQYF. The CDR3 region has the DNA TGTGCCAGCAGTGAAACGGAGGGGACCTACGAGCAGTACTTC.

A few counts support this clone. The chain uses TRBV7-2 and TRBJ2-7; D not resolved. The V end lost 3 bases, the J end lost 3 bases, and 9 bases lay between the germline ends. The germline V gene encodes CDR1 SGHTA and CDR2 FQGNSA. The CDR3 covers 13 residues. The CDR3 loop reads CASSFNSRYEQYF. The CDR3, as DNA: TGTGCCAGCAGCTTTAATTCTCGCTACGAGCAGTACTTC.